These T cell receptor beta chains were read from a single sample in a study of cytomegalovirus exposure and HLA in healthy donors. The table came from immunoSEQ multiplex PCR; TCRdb's copy has only in-frame clones and leaves some out. Of some 240,000 clones in the sample, approximately 87% are singletons; the top ten hold around 5.6%. Sequenced: PBMCs. The receptors come from a woman aged 18-29 years in good health and CMV-seronegative. The CDR3 runs from the conserved cysteine through the conserved F or W. Each record gives: V gene, D gene, J gene, clone size, CDR3 protein, CDR3 DNA. The D gene is left open where the match is weak. The listing skips clone size in some rows; elsewhere it reads once, few, many or a size class.

V: TRBV19
D: NA
J: TRBJ1-2
size: NA
CDR3: CASSANHGANYGYTF
DNA: TGTGCCAGTAGTGCCAATCATGGGGCCAACTATGGCTACACCTTC

V: TRBV28
D: NA
J: TRBJ1-1
size: few
CDR3: CASSPLSPGATEAFF
DNA: TGTGCCAGCAGTCCCCTTTCGCCAGGGGCCACTGAAGCTTTCTTT

V: TRBV18
D: TRBD1
J: TRBJ1-1
size: NA
CDR3: CASSPDRGGTEAFF
DNA: TGTGCCAGCTCACCAGACAGGGGCGGCACTGAAGCTTTCTTT

V: TRBV2
D: NA
J: TRBJ2-1
size: NA
CDR3: CASNPRRGGISNEQFF
DNA: TGTGCCAGCAACCCCCGGAGGGGGGGCATCAGCAATGAGCAGTTCTTC

V: TRBV5-4
D: NA
J: TRBJ2-2
size: NA
CDR3: CASSLGLTGELFF
DNA: TGTGCCAGCAGCTTGGGACTAACCGGGGAGCTGTTTTTT

V: TRBV13
D: TRBD1
J: TRBJ1-3
size: once
CDR3: CASSSTGAGNTIYF
DNA: TGTGCCAGCAGCTCGACAGGGGCTGGAAACACCATATATTTT

V: TRBV2
D: NA
J: TRBJ1-1
size: NA
CDR3: CASKKDLTEAFF
DNA: TGTGCCAGCAAAAAGGACCTGACTGAAGCTTTCTTT

V: TRBV27
D: TRBD1
J: TRBJ1-2
size: NA
CDR3: CASSPGTGPYGYTF
DNA: TGTGCCAGCAGTCCGGGGACAGGGCCCTATGGCTACACCTTC

V: TRBV2
D: TRBD1
J: TRBJ1-2
size: NA
CDR3: CASSRGTYGYTF
DNA: TGTGCCAGCAGCAGGGGGACTTATGGCTACACCTTC

V: TRBV29-1
D: NA
J: TRBJ2-5
size: NA
CDR3: CSVGVGETQYF
DNA: TGCAGCGTTGGGGTAGGAGAGACCCAGTACTTC

V: TRBV28
D: NA
J: TRBJ2-3
size: NA
CDR3: CASSLLADTQYF
DNA: TGTGCCAGCAGTTTATTAGCAGATACGCAGTATTTT

V: TRBV6-1
D: NA
J: TRBJ1-5
size: NA
CDR3: CASSLDTGSGQPQHF
DNA: TGTGCCAGCAGCCTAGATACGGGGAGCGGTCAGCCCCAGCATTTT

V: TRBV4-1
D: NA
J: TRBJ2-7
size: NA
CDR3: CASSQGPGPAYEQYF
DNA: TGCGCCAGCAGCCAAGGTCCGGGGCCTGCCTACGAGCAGTACTTC

V: TRBV27
D: TRBD1
J: TRBJ2-1
size: NA
CDR3: CASSWGTGVGNEQFF
DNA: TGTGCCAGCAGTTGGGGGACAGGGGTAGGCAATGAGCAGTTCTTC

V: TRBV10-3
D: TRBD1
J: TRBJ2-1
size: NA
CDR3: CAIRAGTGAYNEQFF
DNA: TGTGCCATCAGGGCAGGGACAGGGGCGTACAATGAGCAGTTCTTC

V: TRBV11-1
D: TRBD2
J: TRBJ2-2
size: NA
CDR3: CASSPSAGGPFIGELFF
DNA: TGTGCCAGCAGCCCATCAGCGGGGGGGCCTTTCATCGGGGAGCTGTTTTTT

V: TRBV7-3
D: TRBD2
J: TRBJ2-1
size: NA
CDR3: CASSSRLTSGRNEQFF
DNA: TGTGCCAGCAGCTCCCGATTGACTAGCGGGAGGAATGAGCAGTTCTTC

V: TRBV5-1
D: NA
J: TRBJ1-3
size: NA
CDR3: CASSLSVSGNTIYF
DNA: TGCGCCAGCAGCCTGAGCGTCTCTGGAAACACCATATATTTT

V: TRBV6-1
D: NA
J: TRBJ1-2
size: NA
CDR3: CASSEALQGRGYTF
DNA: TGTGCCAGCAGTGAAGCGCTTCAGGGAAGGGGCTACACCTTC

V: TRBV9
D: TRBD1
J: TRBJ2-1
size: NA
CDR3: CASSVGNRGAYNEQFF
DNA: TGTGCCAGCAGCGTAGGGAACAGGGGTGCCTACAATGAGCAGTTCTTC

V: TRBV27
D: NA
J: TRBJ1-2
size: NA
CDR3: CASRGQGYGYTF
DNA: TGTGCCAGCAGGGGGCAGGGGTACGGCTACACCTTC

V: TRBV30
D: NA
J: TRBJ2-7
size: NA
CDR3: CAWTPIEFYEQYF
DNA: TGTGCCTGGACCCCGATTGAGTTCTACGAGCAGTACTTC

V: TRBV15
D: TRBD1
J: TRBJ1-6
size: NA
CDR3: CATSRGQGQSPLHF
DNA: TGTGCCACCAGCAGGGGACAGGGACAATCACCCCTCCACTTT

V: TRBV5-4
D: TRBD1
J: TRBJ2-5
size: NA
CDR3: CASSRTGYQETQYF
DNA: TGTGCCAGCAGCCGGACAGGGTACCAAGAGACCCAGTACTTC

V: TRBV28
D: TRBD1
J: TRBJ1-5
size: NA
CDR3: CASRLDRVRQPQHF
DNA: TGTGCCAGCAGGTTGGACAGGGTGAGGCAGCCCCAGCATTTT